The T cell receptor (beta chain) described here comes from a study of T cell repertoires in cytomegalovirus infection. Study information: In public TCR beta signatures, there were indications of both CMV infection and matching HLA type.

Study outcomes and limitations: Dominating the ex vivo response were HLA-C-restricted CMV-specific TCR beta clonotypes.

J gave up 7 bases and V 4 bases, and 14 bases lay outside the gene matches. The length of the CDR3 is 17 residues. Germline CDR1 reads MNHNS; CDR2 reads SASEGT. TCRdb used MiXCR to reprocess the reads, holding one entry per CDR3 protein. The data hold roughly 570,000 distinct CDR3 sequences, with 35% to 50% observed a single time. Worth noting for this clonotype: What it binds is unknown.

The chain recombines TRBV6-1 with TRBJ2-1, with 9 bases identical to TRBD2. Source: cultured PBMCs, taken from culture after CMV antigen stimulation. This receptor was obtained from a human donor in good health (CMV status not recorded). Some clones in this sample may be carry-over from other donors' samples. CDR3 coding DNA: TGTGCCAGCAGTGTCCACTCCGGGACTAGCATCGAGAATGAGCAGTTCTTC. This sequence encodes CASSVHSGTSIENEQFF.